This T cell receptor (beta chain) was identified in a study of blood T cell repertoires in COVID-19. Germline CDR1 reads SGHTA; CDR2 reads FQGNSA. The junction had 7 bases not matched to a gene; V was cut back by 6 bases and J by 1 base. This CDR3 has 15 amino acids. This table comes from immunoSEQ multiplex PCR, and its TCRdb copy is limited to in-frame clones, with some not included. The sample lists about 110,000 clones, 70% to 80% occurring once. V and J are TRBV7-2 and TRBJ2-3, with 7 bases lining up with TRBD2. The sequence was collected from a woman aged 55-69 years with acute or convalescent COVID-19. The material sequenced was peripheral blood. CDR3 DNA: TGTGCCAGCAGGTTCGATGCGGGGGGCACAGATACGCAGTATTTT. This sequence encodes CASRFDAGGTDTQYF.